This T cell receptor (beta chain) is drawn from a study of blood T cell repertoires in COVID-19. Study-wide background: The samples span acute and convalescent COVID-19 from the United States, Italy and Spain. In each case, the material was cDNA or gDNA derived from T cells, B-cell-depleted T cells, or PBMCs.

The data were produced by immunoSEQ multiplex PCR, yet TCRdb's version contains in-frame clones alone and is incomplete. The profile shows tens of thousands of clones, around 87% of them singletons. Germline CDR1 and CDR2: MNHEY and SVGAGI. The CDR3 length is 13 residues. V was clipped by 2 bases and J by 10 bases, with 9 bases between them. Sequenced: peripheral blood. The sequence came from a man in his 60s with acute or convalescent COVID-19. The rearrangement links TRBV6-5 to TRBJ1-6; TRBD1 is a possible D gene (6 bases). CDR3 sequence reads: CASSYEGESPLHF. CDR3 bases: TGTGCCAGCAGTTACGAGGGGGAATCACCCCTCCACTTT.